A selection of T cell receptor beta chains follows, all from one sample in a study of low-dose radiotherapy and immunotherapy resistance in tumors. TCRdb reanalysed the reads using MiXCR and keeps one entry per CDR3 protein. The sample contains about 82,000 distinct CDR3 sequences, approximately 17% of which appear only once. The sample here was PBMCs, taken before treatment. All receptors come from a male donor with prostate cancer. Each CDR3 is given with its conserved first and last residue. The D gene is left open where the match is weak. Rows give clone size only sometimes, using once, few, many, or a class for an expanded clone.

TRBJ2-7	TRBV6-2/TRBV6-3	-	-	TGTGCCAGCACCCAGACAGGTTGGAGCTCCTACGAGCAGTACTTC	CASTQTGWSSYEQYF
TRBJ2-7	TRBV28	many	TRBD2	TGTGCCAGCGGGGGACTAGCGGGAGTTCTCGAGCAGTACTTC	CASGGLAGVLEQYF
TRBJ1-1	TRBV5-1	many	-	TGCGCCAGCAGCTTGGGGGCGGGGAACACTGAAGCTTTCTTT	CASSLGAGNTEAFF
TRBJ2-3	TRBV7-2	many	TRBD2	TGTGCCAGCAGCTTACCTAGCGGGTTTACAGATACGCAGTATTTT	CASSLPSGFTDTQYF
TRBJ2-2	TRBV2	many	TRBD2	TGTGCCAGCAGTGAAACGGGACTAGCCGACACCGGGGAGCTGTTTTTT	CASSETGLADTGELFF
TRBJ1-1	TRBV30	many	-	TGTGCCTGGACCACTGGCCGGGGGACTGAAGCTTTCTTT	CAWTTGRGTEAFF
TRBJ1-5	TRBV29-1	-	-	TGCAGCGTTGATTTGGTGGGGGCGGGGGGTCAGCCCCAGCATTTT	CSVDLVGAGGQPQHF
TRBJ1-5	TRBV20-1	many	-	TGCAGTGCTATAGGACAGTTAAATAGCAATCAGCCCCAGCATTTT	CSAIGQLNSNQPQHF
TRBJ2-1	TRBV20-1	many	TRBD1	TGCAGTGCTAGACCCGTTCGTAACAGGGGAGAGGAGCAGTTCTTC	CSARPVRNRGEEQFF
TRBJ2-2	TRBV4-1	many	TRBD1	TGCGCCAGCAGCCAAGATATTGCGGCAGGGGGCTTCTCCGGGGAGCTGTTTTTT	CASSQDIAAGGFSGELFF
TRBJ2-4	TRBV7-2	once	-	TGTGCCAGCAGCTTAAAAGAAATTCAGTACTTC	CASSLKEIQYF
TRBJ1-1	TRBV7-2	many	-	TGTGCCAGCAGCCGGGGTCCCGTCGTCGGTCGGGCGACTGAAGCTTTCTTT	CASSRGPVVGRATEAFF
TRBJ2-1	TRBV9	-	TRBD2	TGTGCCAGCAGCCCCCTAGCGGGTCCCCGTGGGAATGAGCAGTTCTTC	CASSPLAGPRGNEQFF
TRBJ2-3	TRBV20-1	many	TRBD2	TGCAGTGCTAGAAGCCGACTAGCGGGGGGCTTTCCGGATACGCAGTATTTT	CSARSRLAGGFPDTQYF
TRBJ2-3	TRBV15	many	-	TGTGCCACCAGCAGAGGAGGGGGATATAGCACAGATACGCAGTATTTT	CATSRGGGYSTDTQYF
TRBJ1-6	TRBV29-1	many	-	TGCAGCGTTGCTGGATCTAATAATTCACCCCTCCACTTT	CSVAGSNNSPLHF
TRBJ2-7	TRBV20-1	many	TRBD1	TGCAGTGCTAGAGAACCGGGACAGGGGGAGTACGAGCAGTACTTC	CSAREPGQGEYEQYF
TRBJ1-4	TRBV5-1	many	TRBD1	TGCGCCAGCAGAAAAGGACAGGGCCGCGAAAAACTGTTTTTT	CASRKGQGREKLFF
TRBJ1-1	TRBV5-1	many	-	TGCGCCAGCAGCTTACAAGGGGACCCGTCAGAAGCTTTCTTT	CASSLQGDPSEAFF
TRBJ2-7	TRBV20-1	many	TRBD2	TGCAGTGCTAGAGATAGAAGGCGGGAGTCGTCCTACGAGCAGTACTTC	CSARDRRRESSYEQYF
TRBJ2-7	TRBV7-9	-	-	TGCGTCAGCGAGGGGGGCTCCTACGAGCAGTACTTC	CVSEGGSYEQYF
TRBJ1-1	TRBV5-1	many	TRBD1	TGCGCCAGCAGCCCGGGGACAGGGAACATGAACACTGAAGCTTTCTTT	CASSPGTGNMNTEAFF
TRBJ2-7	TRBV20-1	few	-	TGCAGTGCTAGAGGCCCAGGTTCCCCCTACGAGCAGTACTTC	CSARGPGSPYEQYF
TRBJ2-3	TRBV7-2	many	-	TGTGCCAGCAGCGTTTCGAGCGGGCTCCTCACAGATACGCAGTATTTT	CASSVSSGLLTDTQYF
TRBJ2-3	TRBV20-1	many	-	TGCAGTGCTAGAGGGGGGGGGCGAGATACGCAGTATTTT	CSARGGGRDTQYF
TRBJ2-1	TRBV29-1	many	-	TGCAGCGTGGGGCAGGGTAGCGATGAGCAGTTCTTC	CSVGQGSDEQFF
TRBJ2-4	TRBV5-1	many	TRBD1	TGCGCCAGCAGCTCGACAGGGGGTGCGTCCAAAAACATTCAGTACTTC	CASSSTGGASKNIQYF
TRBJ1-2	TRBV3-1	many	TRBD1	TGTGCCAGCAGCCATCTACAGGGGAGAGCTAACTATGGCTACACCTTC	CASSHLQGRANYGYTF
TRBJ2-1	TRBV15	many	TRBD2	TGTGCCACCAGCAGAGAAGCGAGCGGGAGTTGGAATGAGCAGTTCTTC	CATSREASGSWNEQFF
TRBJ2-1	TRBV6-8	many	TRBD2	TGTGCCAGCAGTTATCTAGCGGGAGACAATGAGCAGTTCTTC	CASSYLAGDNEQFF